These T cell receptor beta chains were read from a single sample in a study of Graves' ophthalmopathy and Graves' hyperthyroidism. One entry per CDR3 protein results from TCRdb running MiXCR on the multiplex PCR reads. The sample records around 50,000 distinct CDR3 sequences, 50% being singletons. Material: peripheral blood. These receptor sequences come from an adult man with Graves' ophthalmopathy. The CDR3 runs from the conserved cysteine through the conserved F or W. D genes are given only for firm matches. Expanded clones are given a class, and other clones once, few, many or no size at all.

>TRBV6-4|-|TRBJ2-1|-
CASSDSTSGDNEQFF
TGTGCCAGCAGTGACTCGACTAGTGGGGACAATGAGCAGTTCTTC
>TRBV5-1|-|TRBJ2-7|-
CASSVRDGTYSYEQYF
TGCGCCAGTAGCGTTCGGGACGGCACCTACTCCTACGAGCAGTACTTC
>TRBV29-1|-|TRBJ2-5|TRBD2
CSVAGGSSQETQYF
TGCAGCGTTGCTGGCGGGAGTAGCCAAGAGACCCAGTACTTC
>TRBV15|medium-sized|TRBJ2-5|-
CATSRGTWETQYF
TGTGCCACCAGCAGAGGGACGTGGGAGACCCAGTACTTC
>TRBV5-1|many|TRBJ2-5|-
CASSLGSQETQYF
TGCGCCAGCAGCTTAGGTTCCCAAGAGACCCAGTACTTC
>TRBV24-1|medium-sized|TRBJ2-1|-
CATGTSAYNEQFF
TGTGCCACCGGGACATCAGCCTACAATGAGCAGTTCTTC
>TRBV9|many|TRBJ2-5|-
CASSEGTLPDTQYF
TGTGCCAGCAGCGAGGGGACTCTTCCGGACACCCAGTACTTC
>TRBV12-3/TRBV12-4|-|TRBJ2-2|TRBD2
CASSLLTSGGELFF
TGTGCCAGCAGTTTACTGACTAGCGGCGGGGAGCTGTTTTTT
>TRBV6-2/TRBV6-3|-|TRBJ2-1|-
CATATGYNEQFF
TGTGCCACCGCGACTGGGTACAATGAGCAGTTCTTC
>TRBV2|few|TRBJ2-7|-
CASTVGPYERYF
TGTGCCAGCACAGTGGGCCCCTACGAGCGGTACTTC
>TRBV10-1|few|TRBJ1-6|-
CATNTAGPSWLHF
TGCGCCACCAATACAGCAGGCCCCTCCTGGCTCCACTTT
>TRBV3-1|many|TRBJ2-1|TRBD2
CASSQEWTSGVYEQFF
TGTGCCAGCAGCCAAGAATGGACTAGCGGGGTCTATGAGCAGTTCTTC
>TRBV24-1|-|TRBJ1-2|-
CASSDSLYGYTF
TGTGCCTCCAGTGATTCTCTTTATGGCTACACCTTC
>TRBV29-1|-|TRBJ2-4|-
CSVEVKNIQYF
TGCAGCGTTGAAGTCAAAAACATTCAGTACTTC
>TRBV7-8|-|TRBJ2-1|TRBD2
CASSILAGWGEQFF
TGTGCCAGCAGCATTCTAGCGGGATGGGGTGAGCAGTTCTTC
>TRBV9|-|TRBJ1-1|-
CASSVSVGEAFF
TGTGCCAGCAGCGTATCGGTGGGGGAAGCTTTCTTT
>TRBV11-3|many|TRBJ2-1|-
CASSLGADNEQFF
TGTGCCAGCAGCTTAGGGGCAGACAATGAGCAGTTCTTC
>TRBV11-3|-|TRBJ1-5|TRBD1
CASSSPDRDNQPQHF
TGTGCCAGCAGCTCACCGGACAGGGACAATCAGCCCCAGCATTTT
>TRBV20-1|-|TRBJ2-2|TRBD2
CSARGHTSGSTGGLFF
TGCAGTGCTAGAGGTCATACTAGCGGGAGCACCGGGGGGCTGTTTTTT
>TRBV4-1|many|TRBJ1-4|-
CASSQDLNEKLFF
TGCGCCAGCAGCCAAGATCTGAATGAAAAACTGTTTTTT
>TRBV7-3|-|TRBJ2-1|-
CASSLTSTASYNEQFF
TGTGCCAGCAGCTTAACGTCAACAGCCTCCTACAATGAGCAGTTCTTC
>TRBV18|few|TRBJ2-1|-
CASSPLRGEQFF
TGTGCCAGCTCACCGCTTCGGGGTGAGCAGTTCTTC
>TRBV19|-|TRBJ2-1|TRBD1
CASSIPGQSYNEQFF
TGTGCCAGTAGTATACCGGGACAGAGTTACAATGAGCAGTTCTTC
>TRBV5-1|-|TRBJ1-6|-
CACSLGQENSPLHF
TGTGCCTGCAGCCTAGGGCAGGAGAATTCACCCCTCCACTTT
>TRBV19|-|TRBJ1-5|-
CASRMEHMGPQHF
TGTGCCAGTAGGATGGAGCATATGGGGCCCCAGCATTTT
>TRBV10-3|medium-sized|TRBJ1-5|-
CAISEGESQPQHF
TGTGCCATCAGTGAGGGGGAGTCGCAGCCCCAGCATTTT
>TRBV5-1|-|TRBJ2-7|-
CASSYGGAPPCSYGQYF
TGCGCCAGCAGCTACGGGGGTGCACCTCCGTGCTCCTACGGGCAGTACTTC
>TRBV6-5|-|TRBJ2-1|TRBD2
CAGNPGSRLAGGNEQFF
TGTGCCGGCAATCCCGGGTCCCGACTAGCGGGAGGCAATGAGCAGTTCTTC
>TRBV6-1|many|TRBJ2-1|TRBD1
CASSVRTGWGGEQFF
TGTGCCAGCAGTGTACGGACAGGGTGGGGCGGTGAGCAGTTCTTC
>TRBV3-1|many|TRBJ2-1|TRBD2
CASSQGLADYNEQFF
TGTGCCAGCAGCCAAGGACTAGCGGACTACAATGAGCAGTTCTTC
>TRBV5-1|many|TRBJ2-3|TRBD1
CASRRQGEADTQYF
TGCGCCAGCAGGAGACAGGGCGAGGCAGATACGCAGTATTTT
>TRBV10-3|-|TRBJ2-3|TRBD1
CAIRGLGQGTQYF
TGCGCCATCAGGGGGCTAGGACAAGGTACGCAGTATTTT
>TRBV9|-|TRBJ2-1|TRBD2
CASSVGRSVAGVGYNEQFF
TGTGCCAGCAGCGTAGGGAGGAGCGTTGCGGGAGTGGGCTACAATGAGCAGTTCTTC
>TRBV9|-|TRBJ1-2|-
CASSGAGEYGYTF
TGTGCCAGCAGCGGTGCAGGGGAGTATGGCTACACCTTC
>TRBV11-1|once|TRBJ2-1|-
CASSSLPGDRKDNEQFF
TGTGCCAGCAGCTCGCTACCAGGGGATAGGAAGGACAATGAGCAGTTCTTC
>TRBV19|-|TRBJ1-1|-
CASYVGGANEAFF
TGTGCCAGTTACGTCGGGGGTGCTAATGAAGCTTTCTTT
>TRBV20-1|medium-sized|TRBJ2-7|-
CSARDREYEQYF
TGCAGTGCTAGAGACCGGGAGTACGAGCAGTACTTC
>TRBV19|many|TRBJ2-7|-
CASSRAGPYEQYF
TGTGCCAGTAGTCGGGCAGGCCCCTACGAGCAGTACTTC
>TRBV29-1|-|TRBJ2-7|TRBD2
CSGQVGLANEQYF
TGCAGCGGCCAGGTGGGACTAGCAAACGAGCAGTACTTC
>TRBV19|-|TRBJ2-7|-
CASSKSRDPYGQYF
TGTGCCAGTAGTAAGTCTCGGGACCCCTACGGGCAGTACTTC
>TRBV5-1|-|TRBJ2-1|-
CASSYRARNEQFF
TGCGCCAGCAGCTACAGGGCGCGAAATGAGCAGTTCTTC
>TRBV3-1|many|TRBJ1-2|-
CASSPSDSSGYTF
TGTGCCAGCAGCCCCTCCGACAGCTCTGGCTACACCTTC
>TRBV7-9|-|TRBJ2-1|-
CASSLTGRGRDTQFF
TGTGCCAGCAGCTTGACGGGACGAGGCAGGGATACGCAGTTCTTC
>TRBV10-3|-|TRBJ2-5|TRBD2
CAISESRLALETQYF
TGTGCCATCAGTGAGTCGCGACTAGCGTTAGAGACCCAGTACTTC
>TRBV20-1|many|TRBJ2-5|TRBD2
CSASTSGGAVETQYF
TGCAGTGCCTCGACTAGCGGGGGGGCCGTGGAGACCCAGTACTTC
>TRBV6-5|-|TRBJ2-1|TRBD1
CASRDRGRAGKDEQFF
TGTGCCAGCAGGGACAGGGGGCGAGCGGGAAAGGATGAGCAGTTCTTC
>TRBV7-6|many|TRBJ2-1|-
CASSSSDYSYNEQFF
TGTGCCAGCAGCTCCTCCGACTACTCCTACAATGAGCAGTTCTTC
>TRBV20-1|-|TRBJ2-3|TRBD2
CSARGRGTSGRTNTDTQYF
TGCAGTGCTAGGGGAAGAGGGACTAGCGGGAGGACAAACACAGATACGCAGTATTTT
>TRBV14|many|TRBJ2-7|-
CASSTGQLKHRPYEQYF
TGTGCCAGCAGCACTGGACAGCTAAAGCACCGACCTTACGAGCAGTACTTC